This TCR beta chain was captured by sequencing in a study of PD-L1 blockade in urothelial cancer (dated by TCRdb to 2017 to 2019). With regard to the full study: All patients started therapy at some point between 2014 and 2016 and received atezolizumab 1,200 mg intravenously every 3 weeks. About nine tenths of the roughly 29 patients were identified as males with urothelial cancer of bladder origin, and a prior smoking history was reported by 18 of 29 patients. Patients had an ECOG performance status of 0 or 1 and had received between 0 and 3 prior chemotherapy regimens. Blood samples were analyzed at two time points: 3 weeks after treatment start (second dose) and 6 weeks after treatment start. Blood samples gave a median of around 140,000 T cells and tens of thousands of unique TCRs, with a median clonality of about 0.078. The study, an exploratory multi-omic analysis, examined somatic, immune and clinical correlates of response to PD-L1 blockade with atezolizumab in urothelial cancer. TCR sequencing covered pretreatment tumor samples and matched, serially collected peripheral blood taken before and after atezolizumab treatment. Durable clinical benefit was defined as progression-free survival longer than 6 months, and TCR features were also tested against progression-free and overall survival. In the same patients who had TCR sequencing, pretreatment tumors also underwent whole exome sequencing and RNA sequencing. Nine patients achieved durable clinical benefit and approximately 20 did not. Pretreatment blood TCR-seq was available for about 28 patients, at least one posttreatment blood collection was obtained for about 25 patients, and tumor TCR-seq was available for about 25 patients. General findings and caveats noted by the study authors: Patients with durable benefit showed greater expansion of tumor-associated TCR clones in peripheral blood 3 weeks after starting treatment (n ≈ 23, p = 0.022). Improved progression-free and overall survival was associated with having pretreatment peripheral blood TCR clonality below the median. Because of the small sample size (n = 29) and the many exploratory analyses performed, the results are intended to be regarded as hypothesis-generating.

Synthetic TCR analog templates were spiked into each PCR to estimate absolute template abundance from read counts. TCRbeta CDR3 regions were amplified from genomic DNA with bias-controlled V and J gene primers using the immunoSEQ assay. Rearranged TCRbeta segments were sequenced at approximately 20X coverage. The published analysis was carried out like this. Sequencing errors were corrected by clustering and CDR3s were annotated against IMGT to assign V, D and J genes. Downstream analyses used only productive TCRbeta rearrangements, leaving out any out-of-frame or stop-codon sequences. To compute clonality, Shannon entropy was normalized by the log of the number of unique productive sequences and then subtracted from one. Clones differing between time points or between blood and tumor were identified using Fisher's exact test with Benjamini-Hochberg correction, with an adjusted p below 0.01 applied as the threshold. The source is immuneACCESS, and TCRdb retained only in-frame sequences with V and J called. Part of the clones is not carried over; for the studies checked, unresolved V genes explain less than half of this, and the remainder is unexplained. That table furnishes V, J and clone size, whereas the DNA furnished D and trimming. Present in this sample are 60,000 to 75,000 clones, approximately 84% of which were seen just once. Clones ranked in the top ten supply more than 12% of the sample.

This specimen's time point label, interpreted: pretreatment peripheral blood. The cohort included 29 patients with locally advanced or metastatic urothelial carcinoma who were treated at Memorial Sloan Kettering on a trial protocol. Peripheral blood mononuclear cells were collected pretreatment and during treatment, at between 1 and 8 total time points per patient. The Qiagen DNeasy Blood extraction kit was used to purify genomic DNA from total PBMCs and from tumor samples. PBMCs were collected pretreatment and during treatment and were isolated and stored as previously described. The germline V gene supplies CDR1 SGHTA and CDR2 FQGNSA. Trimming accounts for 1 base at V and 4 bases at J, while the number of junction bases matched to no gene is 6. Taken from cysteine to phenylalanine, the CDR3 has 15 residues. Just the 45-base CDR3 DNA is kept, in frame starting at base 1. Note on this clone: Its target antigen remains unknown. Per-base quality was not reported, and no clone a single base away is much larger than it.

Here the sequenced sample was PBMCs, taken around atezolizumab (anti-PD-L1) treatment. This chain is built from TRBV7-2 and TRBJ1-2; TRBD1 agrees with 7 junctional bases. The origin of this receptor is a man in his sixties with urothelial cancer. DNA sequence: TGTGCCAGCAGCTTAGAATCGGGACAGATCTATGGCTACACCTTC. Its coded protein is CASSLESGQIYGYTF.